Listed here are 11 T cell receptor beta chains from one sample, sequenced in a study of cytomegalovirus exposure and HLA in healthy donors. Use of 60 Vbeta and 13 Jbeta primers characterized the PCR. Measured with immunoSEQ multiplex PCR; TCRdb has only the in-frame clones, and not every one. The sample includes approximately 77,000 clones, 78% of them seen just once. Sequencing was carried out using PBMCs. Source of these receptors: a man between 35 and 55 years old in good health and CMV-seronegative.

The CDR3 DNA is TGTGCCATCAGTGAGGGCCTAGCGGGAGGTACCGAGCAGTACTTC. Translation: CAISEGLAGGTEQYF. This chain links TRBV10-3 with TRBJ2-7, with 11 bases aligning to TRBD2. J was trimmed by 6 bases and V by 2 bases; bases with no gene match: 6. In germline, CDR1 is ENHRY, CDR2 SYGVKD. The CDR3 is 15 residues long.

This clone was observed a single time. The chain couples TRBV29-1 to TRBJ1-1; D perhaps matches TRBD1 (6 bases). Between the trimmed V and J ends, which lost 8 bases and 3 bases, there was a span of 16 bases. CDR3 length equals 13 residues. CDR1 is SQVTM, CDR2 ANQGSEA, per germline. The CDR3 sequence is CSTGGDTDTEAFF. The CDR3 nucleotides are TGCAGCACCGGGGGGGACACAGACACTGAAGCTTTCTTT.

The chain employs TRBV20-1 and TRBJ2-1, with TRBD2 as a possible D gene (5 bases). This CDR3 comprises 10 residues. V was trimmed by 6 bases and J by 12 bases, leaving 12 bases between them. Germline V gene lookup returns CDR1 DFQATT and CDR2 SNEGSKA (reference sequence). This chain's CDR3 is CSAPLVSQFF. CDR3 coding DNA: TGCAGTGCACCACTAGTCTCGCAGTTCTTC.

This chain joins TRBV5-1 and TRBJ2-7, with TRBD2 matching 8 bases. CDR1 is SGHRS, CDR2 YFSETQ, per germline. The CDR3 loop spans 15 amino acids. With 0 bases clipped from V and 3 bases from J, the junction kept 5 bases outside the gene matches. The CDR3: CASSLGAGEHYEQYF. The CDR3 DNA follows: TGCGCCAGCAGCTTGGGAGCGGGAGAGCACTACGAGCAGTACTTC.

The chain carries TRBV6-5 and TRBJ1-1; 9 positions agree with TRBD1. This CDR3 is 14 amino acids long. The germline CDR1 and CDR2 sequences are MNHEY and SVGAGI. The V gene end was trimmed by 4 bases and the J gene end by 3 bases; junction bases not matched to a gene: 3. CDR3 coding DNA: TGTGCCAGCAGTTTACAGGGGGCAGACACTGAAGCTTTCTTT. Translating it yields CASSLQGADTEAFF.

The chain links TRBV28 to TRBJ2-7, with 9 bases lining up with TRBD1. This CDR3 is built from 14 residues. V shed 7 bases and J 4 bases; nucleotides not matched to a gene: 8. The germline V gene has CDR1 MDHEN and CDR2 SYDVKM. As DNA, the CDR3 is TGTGCCAGCACCCCCAGGACAGGGGTATACGAGCAGTACTTC. Residues: CASTPRTGVYEQYF.

This chain joins TRBV30 and TRBJ2-7, with 9 bases lining up with TRBD1. This CDR3 comprises 15 residues. CDR1 GTSNPN and CDR2 SVGIG come from the germline V gene (reference sequence). The V segment lost 4 bases and the J segment 3 bases; nucleotides outside the gene matches: 10. CDR3: CAWTITKDRGYEQYF. The CDR3 DNA reads TGTGCCTGGACCATTACGAAGGACAGGGGCTACGAGCAGTACTTC.

This clone showed up just a few times. The chain combines TRBV13 with TRBJ2-1; D remains ambiguous. CDR1 and CDR2 (germline): PRHDT, FYEKMQ (reference sequence). V was cut by 5 bases and J by 2 bases, with 13 bases left in between. The CDR3 contains 15 residues. CDR3 protein: CASSPTPITYNEQFF. Here the CDR3 DNA reads TGTGCCAGCAGCCCCACTCCGATCACCTACAATGAGCAGTTCTTC. Drawing the rest from reference TRBV13 and TRBJ2-1, the complete variable domain is AAGVIQSPRHLIKEKRETATLKCYPIPRHDTVYWYQQGPGQDPQFLISFYEKMQSDKGSIPDRFSAQQFSDYHSELNMSSLELGDSALYFCASSPTPITYNEQFFGPGTRLTVL.

The chain employs TRBV5-8 and TRBJ1-2, with a possible D match to TRBD1 (6 bases). Germline V gene data show CDR1 as SGHTS and CDR2 as YDEGEE. The V and J ends lost 3 bases and 8 bases respectively, with 11 bases between them. The CDR3 spans 12 residues. The CDR3 nucleotides read TGTGCCAGCAGCTACAGGGTCGGCGGCTACACCTTC. Protein sequence: CASSYRVGGYTF. The whole variable domain, filled in from reference TRBV5-8 and TRBJ1-2, reads EAGVTQSPTHLIKTRGQQATLRCSPISGHTSVYWYQQALGLGLQFLLWYDEGEERNRGNFPPRFSGRQFPNYSSELNVNALELEDSALYLCASSYRVGGYTFGSGTRLTVV.

The chain combines TRBV6-4 with TRBJ2-7; 10 bases match TRBD2. J was trimmed by 2 bases and V by 10 bases; bases with no gene match: 14. CDR3 length: 16 residues. In germline, CDR1 is MRHNA, CDR2 SNTAGT. The CDR3, as DNA: TGTGCCACCTCCAGGACTAGCGGCTCGACCCCCTACGAGCAGTACTTC. Protein product: CATSRTSGSTPYEQYF.

This chain joins TRBV5-1 and TRBJ2-5, with a tentative D call TRBD2 (5 bases). V lost 9 bases and J 4 bases, leaving 16 bases between the germline ends. The CDR3 sequence is 13 residues long. CDR1 is SGHRS and CDR2 is YFSETQ in the germline V gene. The chain's CDR3 is CATARTGPETQYF. The CDR3 DNA reads TGCGCCACCGCCCGGACTGGACCAGAGACCCAGTACTTC.